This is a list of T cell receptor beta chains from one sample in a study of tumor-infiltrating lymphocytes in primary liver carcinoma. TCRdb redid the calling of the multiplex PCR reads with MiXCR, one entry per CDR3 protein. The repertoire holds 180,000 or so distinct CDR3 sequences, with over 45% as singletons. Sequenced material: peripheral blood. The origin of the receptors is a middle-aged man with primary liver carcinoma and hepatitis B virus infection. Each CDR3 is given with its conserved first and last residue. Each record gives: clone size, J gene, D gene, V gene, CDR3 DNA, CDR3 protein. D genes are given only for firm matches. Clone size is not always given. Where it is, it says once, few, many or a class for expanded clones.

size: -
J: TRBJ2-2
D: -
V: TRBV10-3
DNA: TGTGCCATCACCTCGGACACGCCCGGGGAGCTGTTTTTT
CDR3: CAITSDTPGELFF

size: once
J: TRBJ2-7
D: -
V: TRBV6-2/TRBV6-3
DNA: TGTGCCAGCGTAGGGGGTGGCGGGACCTACGAGCAGTACTTC
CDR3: CASVGGGGTYEQYF

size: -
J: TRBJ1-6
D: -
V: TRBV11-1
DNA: TGTGCCGGAAGCTTAGACGGGCCGGACCTCCACTTT
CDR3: CAGSLDGPDLHF

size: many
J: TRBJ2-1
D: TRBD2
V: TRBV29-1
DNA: TGCAGCGTTGAACCCCTGACTAGCGGGACCTACAATGAGCAGTTCTTC
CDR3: CSVEPLTSGTYNEQFF

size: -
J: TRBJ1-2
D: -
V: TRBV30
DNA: TGTGCCGGTTTGCTCTTGGAAAACTGTGGCTACACCTTC
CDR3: CAGLLLENCGYTF

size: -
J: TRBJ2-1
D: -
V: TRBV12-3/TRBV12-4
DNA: TGTGCCAGCAGTTCTCCGGTTTTAAAGATCAACAATGAGCAGTTCTTC
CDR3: CASSSPVLKINNEQFF

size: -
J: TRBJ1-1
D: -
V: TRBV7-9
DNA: TGTGCCAGCAGCCTTCAGAGCCCTGAAGCTTTCTTT
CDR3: CASSLQSPEAFF

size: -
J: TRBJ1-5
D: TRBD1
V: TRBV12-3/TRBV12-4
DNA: TGTGCCAGCAGTGCACAGGGGCCGAGCAATCAGCCCCAGCATTTT
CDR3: CASSAQGPSNQPQHF

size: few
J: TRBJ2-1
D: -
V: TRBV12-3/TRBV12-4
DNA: TGTGCCAGCAGTCCCGGTCATTCCCAAATGGGTGAGCAGTTCTTC
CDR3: CASSPGHSQMGEQFF

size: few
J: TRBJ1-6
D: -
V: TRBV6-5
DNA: TGTGCCAGCACCCGCGGCTGGGGAACCCTCCACTTT
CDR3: CASTRGWGTLHF

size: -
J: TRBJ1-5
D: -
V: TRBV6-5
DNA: TGTGCCAGCAGCCGCGACACTGAGCGGCCCCAGCATTTT
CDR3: CASSRDTERPQHF

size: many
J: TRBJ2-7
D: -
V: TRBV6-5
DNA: TGTGCCGTCCGGGACGAGTCTTCCTACGAGCAGTACTTC
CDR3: CAVRDESSYEQYF

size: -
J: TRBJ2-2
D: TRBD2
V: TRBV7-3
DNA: TGTGCCAGCAGCTTAGATCAGCGGGGGGGCACCGGGGAGCTGTTTTTT
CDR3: CASSLDQRGGTGELFF

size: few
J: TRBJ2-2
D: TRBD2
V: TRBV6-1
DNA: TGTGCCACTAGTCGGGAGGGCAGCGGGGAGCTGTTTTTT
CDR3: CATSREGSGELFF

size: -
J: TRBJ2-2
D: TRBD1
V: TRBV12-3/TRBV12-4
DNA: TGTGCCAGCAGTTCCTCGTGGACAGGGGACACCGGGGAGCTGTTTTTT
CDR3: CASSSSWTGDTGELFF